This T cell receptor beta chain was recovered during a study of blood T cell repertoires in COVID-19. Original analysis: Amplified reference gene primers provided the basis for estimating nucleated cell counts. Sequenced by immunoSEQ multiplex PCR; TCRdb stores in-frame clones only, minus some. The DNA was the basis for D and trimming; V, J and clone size are from that table. The sample carries under 80,000 clones, less than 90% recorded once. The sequenced sample consisted of peripheral blood. The receptor was derived from a man older than 75 in a cohort sampled during active COVID-19.

CDR3 amino acids: CATTENNEQFF. The CDR3 DNA is TGTGCCACCACCGAGAACAATGAGCAGTTCTTC. This chain joins TRBV24-1 and TRBJ2-1; D remains ambiguous. This CDR3 has 11 residues. Germline lookup yields CDR1 KGHDR and CDR2 SFDVKD. The V gene lost 8 bases and the J gene lost 5 bases, with 6 bases spanning the gap.